Listed below are T cell receptor beta chains from one sample, sequenced in a study of blood T cell repertoires in COVID-19. Profiling relied on immunoSEQ multiplex PCR, and the TCRdb table lists in-frame clones only, not all of them. The table records about 200,000 clones, 86% of them present only once. The sequencing sample was made of peripheral blood. These receptors were obtained from a woman aged 45 to 65 with COVID-19, enrolled during active disease. Both conserved end residues are part of each CDR3. D genes are given only for firm matches. For some rows the clone size is stated as once, few or many, or as a class when expanded; others skip it.

v_gene	abundance	j_gene	d_gene	CDR3nt	CDR3aa
TRBV7-9	NA	TRBJ2-7	TRBD2	TGTGCCAGCAGCTTAGATAGCGGGGGCTACGAGCAGTACTTC	CASSLDSGGYEQYF
TRBV27	NA	TRBJ2-1	TRBD1	TGTGCCAGCACTATAATAACCGGGACAGGGATTTACAATGAGCAGTTCTTC	CASTIITGTGIYNEQFF
TRBV28	NA	TRBJ2-3	TRBD1	TGTGCCAGCAGTTTATGGTCGACAGGGGCGCGGAGCACAGATACGCAGTATTTT	CASSLWSTGARSTDTQYF
TRBV7-2	NA	TRBJ1-5	NA	TGTGCCAGCGGCCAGCCACAGAATCAGCCCCAGCATTTT	CASGQPQNQPQHF
TRBV7-9	NA	TRBJ2-3	NA	TGTGCCAGCTTAGGACTTTCAGGAGATACGCAGTATTTT	CASLGLSGDTQYF
TRBV2	NA	TRBJ2-1	TRBD2	TGTGCCAGCGCATTCGCGGGGGGGTACAATGAGCAGTTCTTC	CASAFAGGYNEQFF
TRBV5-5	NA	TRBJ1-4	NA	TGTGCCAGCAGCCAACGGGCCCCCGGGAGGGAAAAACTGTTTTTT	CASSQRAPGREKLFF
TRBV24-1	NA	TRBJ1-5	TRBD1	TGTGCCACCAGTGACGTCGGACAGGGGAATAATCAGCCCCAGCATTTT	CATSDVGQGNNQPQHF
TRBV21-1	NA	TRBJ1-2	NA	TGTGCCAGCCCTCGGTCTGCAGGGGCTAACTATGGCTACACCTTC	CASPRSAGANYGYTF
TRBV28	NA	TRBJ1-2	NA	TGTGCCAGCAGACCCGGGGCCGGGGCGGGAGGCTACACCTTC	CASRPGAGAGGYTF
TRBV24-1	NA	TRBJ2-7	NA	TGTGCCACCAGTGATCGACAGACCTACGAGCAGTACTTC	CATSDRQTYEQYF
TRBV6-2/TRBV6-3	NA	TRBJ1-6	NA	TGTGCCAGCAGTTATCACAGGTTTGATTCACCCCTCCACTTT	CASSYHRFDSPLHF
TRBV2	NA	TRBJ2-3	TRBD2	TGTGCCAGCAGTGCGCGGGGGGGCGGAACAGATACGCAGTATTTT	CASSARGGGTDTQYF
TRBV2	NA	TRBJ2-1	NA	TGTGCCAGCGGGGAGGTGATGTACAATGAGCAGTTCTTC	CASGEVMYNEQFF
TRBV11-2	NA	TRBJ1-1	TRBD1	TGTGCCAGCAGCTTGACCGGGACAGGGGTAGTTTTCACTGAAGCTTTCTTT	CASSLTGTGVVFTEAFF
TRBV27	once	TRBJ2-4	TRBD1	TGTGCCAGCAGAAGAATAATTCAGGGGGCTTTTGCCAAAAACATTCAGTACTTC	CASRRIIQGAFAKNIQYF
TRBV3-1/TRBV3-2	NA	TRBJ1-3	NA	TGTGCCAGCAGCCAAGTAGGGGGACTAGGTGGAAACACCATATATTTT	CASSQVGGLGGNTIYF
TRBV7-3	NA	TRBJ2-3	NA	TGTGCCAGCAGCTTAACGTACCAGGGCGGAGATACGCAGTATTTT	CASSLTYQGGDTQYF
TRBV24-1	NA	TRBJ1-2	TRBD1	TGTGCCACCAGTGATCCTCGAGGGGACAGGCGGGGCTACACCTTC	CATSDPRGDRRGYTF
TRBV5-1	NA	TRBJ2-5	NA	TGCGCCAGCAGCTTGGTGGGCCAGGCGTTCCAAGAGACCCAGTACTTC	CASSLVGQAFQETQYF
TRBV7-9	once	TRBJ2-5	NA	TGTGCCAGCAGCTTCGATGGTGGAGGAGAGACCCAGTACTTC	CASSFDGGGETQYF
TRBV19	once	TRBJ2-2	NA	TGTGCCACCCGGGGGTGGGTGAACACCGGGGAGCTGTTTTTT	CATRGWVNTGELFF
TRBV11-2	NA	TRBJ1-2	TRBD1	TGTGCCAGCAGCTCTTCAGGGGGGTATGGCTACACCTTC	CASSSSGGYGYTF
TRBV4-3	once	TRBJ1-2	NA	TGCGCCAGCAGCCCGGGAGCCCGGGGTGGCTACACCTTC	CASSPGARGGYTF
TRBV28	NA	TRBJ1-5	NA	TGTGCCAGCAGGGGTCCTCAGCGGGGACAGCCCCAGCATTTT	CASRGPQRGQPQHF
TRBV18	NA	TRBJ2-1	TRBD2	TGTGCCAGCTCACCCCCCGGGACTAGCTCCTACAATGAGCAGTTCTTC	CASSPPGTSSYNEQFF
TRBV6-5	NA	TRBJ1-2	TRBD1	TGTGCCAGCAGTTGGACAGGTGGGCTTAACTATGGCTACACCTTC	CASSWTGGLNYGYTF
TRBV11-2	NA	TRBJ1-5	NA	TGTGCCAGCAGCCTAGACTGGTCTGGTATCGGCAGGGAGCCCCAGCATTTT	CASSLDWSGIGREPQHF
TRBV6-1	NA	TRBJ1-6	TRBD1	TGTGCCAGCAGTGAAGTTTTTCCCGGGACAGGGACCTCACCCCTCCACTTT	CASSEVFPGTGTSPLHF
TRBV19	NA	TRBJ1-5	TRBD1	TGTGCCAGTAACGAGCCGGACAGGGGCAATCAGCCCCAGCATTTT	CASNEPDRGNQPQHF
TRBV6-1	NA	TRBJ1-2	TRBD1	TGTGCCAGCAGTGAAGCGAACAGGGGCTATGGCTACACCTTC	CASSEANRGYGYTF
TRBV5-1	NA	TRBJ1-4	TRBD1	TGCGCCAGCAGCTACTCCGGGACAGGGACCTCCACTAATGAAAAACTGTTTTTT	CASSYSGTGTSTNEKLFF
TRBV7-6	NA	TRBJ1-3	NA	TGTGCCAGCAGCCCCCACCTCGACAATTCTGGAAACACCATATATTTT	CASSPHLDNSGNTIYF
TRBV3-1/TRBV3-2	NA	TRBJ1-2	TRBD1	TGTGCCAGCAGCCCAGGGCGGCAGGGGGCTCATGGCTACACCTTC	CASSPGRQGAHGYTF
TRBV30	NA	TRBJ1-2	NA	TGTGCCTGGAGTGTACGGCTTGGGGCTCGTGGCTACACCTTC	CAWSVRLGARGYTF
TRBV29-1	NA	TRBJ2-5	TRBD2	TGCAGCGTCCCGACTAGCGGGGGGCTACGGGAGACCCAGTACTTC	CSVPTSGGLRETQYF
TRBV5-1	NA	TRBJ2-1	TRBD2	TGCGCCAGCAGCAGCGGGGGACTCTACAATGAGCAGTTCTTC	CASSSGGLYNEQFF
TRBV7-3	NA	TRBJ2-2	TRBD2	TGTGCCAGCAGCCGCGGGGGTGACACCGGGGAGCTGTTTTTT	CASSRGGDTGELFF
TRBV12-3/TRBV12-4	NA	TRBJ2-2	NA	TGTGCCAGCAGTCCTCCCCCCGGGGAGCTGTTTTTT	CASSPPPGELFF
TRBV6-5	NA	TRBJ1-1	TRBD1	TGTGCCAGCAGATCTTACAGGGGCGACACTGAAGCTTTCTTT	CASRSYRGDTEAFF
TRBV19	NA	TRBJ2-3	NA	TGTGCCAGTAGTATAGATCTATTCACAGATACGCAGTATTTT	CASSIDLFTDTQYF
TRBV2	few	TRBJ1-5	NA	TGTGCCAGCAGGCGAGGGGAGGGACTTAGCAATCAGCCCCAGCATTTT	CASRRGEGLSNQPQHF
TRBV28	NA	TRBJ2-3	NA	TGTGCCAGCAGTTCAAACAGGGCAGATACGCAGTATTTT	CASSSNRADTQYF